This paragraph reports one TCR beta chain. Its antigen remains unidentified. This specimen belongs to a study of somatic mutations in cytotoxic T cells in rheumatoid arthritis. Purity of the CD4+ and CD8+ cells, isolated by positive magnetic bead selection, was checked by flow cytometry. CDR3 length equals 11 residues. V lost 8 bases to trimming and J lost 4 bases, with 6 bases between them. TCRdb keeps only in-frame clones here, not all; method: immunoSEQ multiplex PCR. The table shows 9,500 to 15,000 clones, with around 80% occurring only once. Whole-study findings and limits: Antigens bound by the expanded CD8+ clones were not identified. For CD8+ T-cell clonality, rheumatoid arthritis patients and age-matched healthy controls did not differ significantly. In about an eighth of the roughly 60 patients, the largest CD8+ clone exceeded 20% of CD8+ cells.

The gene calls are TRBV23-1 and TRBJ1-5, with D hard to call. TRBV23-1 is assigned to the ORF class and has an uncertain function. The sequenced sample consisted of CD8+ T cells sorted from blood. The TCR sequence derives from a man aged 50-60 years in good health. CDR3 region: CASDPNQPQHF. In nucleotides, the CDR3 is TGCGCCAGCGACCCTAATCAGCCCCAGCATTTT.